This T cell receptor (beta chain) was identified during a study of T cell responses to AZD1222 COVID-19 vaccine. Points from the study as a whole: The number of AZD1222 recipients seropositive at baseline was only five or six. Spike-wide vaccine-associated CD4 TCRs dominated at 160-218 and 743-854. It should be noted that donors were predominantly white British and more often female, and clonal diversity was possibly underestimated.

Germline CDR1 is MNHNS and CDR2 is SASEGT. The CDR3 spans 16 residues. The V end was cut by 6 bases, the J end by 8 bases, with 25 bases between. Concerning this clone itself: Its specificity is unknown.

TCRdb's copy holds only in-frame clones and misses some; the assay was immunoSEQ multiplex PCR. The sample includes about 79,000 clones, 92% of them seen just once. The chain has TRBV6-1 and TRBJ1-2, with D perhaps matching TRBD1 (6 bases). Sequenced material: peripheral blood, taken on day 0 of MenACWY control vaccination. This TCR came from an adult in good health. The CDR3 protein is CASRESELTGLGGYTF. The CDR3 bases are TGTGCCAGCAGGGAATCAGAACTGACAGGCCTTGGGGGCTACACCTTC.